The present T cell receptor beta chain was sequenced within a study of identical twins. TCRdb analysed the 5' RACE reads with MiXCR anew, one entry per CDR3 protein. The sample records 500,000 or so distinct CDR3 sequences, 13% to 15% being singletons. With 5 bases clipped from V and 1 base from J, the junction kept 4 bases outside the gene matches. This CDR3 is 14 amino acids long. CDR1 MNHEY and CDR2 SMNVEV come from the germline V gene (reference sequence). In this sample, this clonotype turned up a few times. These data also formed part of another study, on yellow fever vaccine responses in identical twins.

The sample was CD4+ T cells sorted from blood. The gene calls are TRBV27 and TRBJ2-7, with 8 bases matching TRBD1. This sequence originates from a woman aged 18-29 years in good health. The CDR3 reads CASSNQGASYEQYF. The CDR3 coding sequence is TGTGCCAGCAGTAACCAGGGGGCGTCCTACGAGCAGTACTTC.